This T cell receptor beta chain was sequenced during a study of CD4 T cells in relation to SARS-CoV-2 and coronaviruses. Turning to the study itself: PBMCs were cultured with antigen for approximately nine days before TCR beta sequencing. The restricting HLA molecule for shared crossreactive spike epitopes was mapped.

Points from the study as a whole: Pre-pandemic and post-infection samples never came from the same donor.

Concerning this clone itself: Antigen specificity is unknown.

Method: immunoSEQ multiplex PCR; TCRdb's copy keeps in-frame clones and lacks some. The table includes around 24,000 clones, about 76% detected once. The CDR3 contains 13 residues. CDR1 SNHLY and CDR2 FYNNEI come from the germline V gene. V gave up 8 bases and J gave up 3 bases; unmatched junction bases: 6. The unexposed donors gave CD4+ T cells in about 2011-2019, prior to COVID-19. Isolation of CD4+ T cells took place after less than 11 days in culture. As cell numbers allowed, unexposed-donor CD4+ T cells faced SARS-CoV-2 S/N and four cold-coronavirus spikes. V usage is TRBV2 and J usage is TRBJ1-1, with 7 bases aligning to TRBD1. This receptor was obtained from a human donor in good health. The sample was CD4+ T cells from PBMCs, cultured in vitro. CDR3 bases: TGTGCCAGCGGACAGGTCCTAGACACTGAAGCTTTCTTT. Protein product: CASGQVLDTEAFF. Complete variable domain (other parts from reference TRBV2 and TRBJ1-1): EPEVTQTPSHQVTQMGQEVILRCVPISNHLYFYWYRQILGQKVEFLVSFYNNEISEKSEIFDDQFSVERPDGSNFTLKIRSTKLEDSAMYFCASGQVLDTEAFFGQGTRLTVV.